This note documents a single T cell receptor beta chain sequence. This clonotype was counted at least ten times. Its antigen is still unknown. No quality values exist for individual bases; no much larger clone is one base distant. Library generation was performed with 5' RACE. TCRdb shows the sequencer as NextSeq 500. In the TCR library protocol, unique molecular identifiers were attached to individual cDNA molecules to correct for PCR bias and sequencing error. Both TCR alpha and beta chains were sequenced, and tight co-correlation was observed between alpha and beta sequence abundances in each sample. In the authors' own workflow: Decombinator V4 was used to annotate the V gene, J gene and CDR3 of the TCR sequences. TCRs were defined as expanded if a significant change between any two time points was detected under a Poisson model with p below 0.0001. TCR abundances were normalised to the total number of TCRs sequenced in each sample and reported as counts per million. TRAV1-2 paired with TRAJ12, TRAJ20 or TRAJ33 defined MAIT TCRs, while TRAV10 paired with TRAJ18 defined iNKT TCRs. A search of VDJdb, accessed on 1 November 2021, was run for TCRs annotated to CMV, EBV and SARS-CoV-2, with TCRs annotated for multiple antigens excluded. The public reads were quality trimmed at Q25 with fastp and then assembled into clones with MiXCR by TCRdb, keeping productive beta chains. Records with the same CDR3 protein are collapsed into one entry carrying the most frequent genes and DNA. For this entry, the V and J calls and clone size follow TCRdb and not the study's own pipeline. The sample yields about 70,000 distinct CDR3 sequences; roughly an eighth were counted once. The ten largest make up around 1.3% of the sample.

The data are from a study of early T cells in non-severe SARS-CoV-2 infection (dated by TCRdb to the early 2020s). Regarding the research as a whole: Bulk RNA from unsorted whole blood was used for TCR sequencing, so alpha and beta chains could not be paired.

Trimming at the junction amounts to 6 bases on V and 0 bases on J, and the germline ends lie 6 bases apart. From the germline V gene (reference sequence), CDR1 is MNHEY and CDR2 is SMNVEV. The CDR3 starts with the cysteine, ends with the phenylalanine, and has 13 residues. The sequence is cut down to CDR3 DNA, 39 bases in frame from base 1. Findings and caveats that apply to the study as a whole: VDJdb matching was skewed toward anti-spike CD8 responses and likely underestimated virus-specific expansions, missing private and CD4 specificities.

The study was a case-control design nested within a healthcare worker cohort in London, UK, with weekly nasopharyngeal swab PCR tests and blood sampling. Healthcare workers were enrolled in the week of the UK lockdown, from 23 to 31 March 2020, and were followed every week for up to roughly 15 weeks. The V gene is TRBV27 and the J gene is TRBJ2-1; the D gene cannot be named for sure. The sequence derives from an adult who was a healthcare worker with PCR-confirmed SARS-CoV-2 infection or an uninfected control (not recorded which). Input material: whole blood. The DNA sequence reads TGTGCCAGCAGGGGCATCTCCTACAATGAGCAGTTCTTC. The resulting protein is CASRGISYNEQFF.